This entry is about one TCR beta chain. What it binds is unknown. CDR1 and CDR2 (germline): SGHDT, YYEEEE. Trimming removed 2 bases from V and 10 bases from J, with 13 bases in between. The CDR3 contains 14 residues. The primer mix had 60 Vbeta and 13 Jbeta primers. In the authors' workflow: There were about 86 million unique TCR beta chains by a later count, and some 12 million of them were shared. The protocol was immunoSEQ multiplex PCR, while the TCRdb copy is restricted to in-frame clones and leaves out a portion. D and trimming come from the DNA, and the V and J calls and clone size come from that table. The table shows roughly 84,000 clones, with around 76% occurring only once. The data originate from a study of cytomegalovirus exposure and HLA in healthy donors. Overall study findings and caveats: Three chains linked to CMV were shown in vitro to be specific for CMV antigens. In a later analysis, DRB1 alleles had the most associated TCRs; HLA-C alleles the fewest.

The chain joins TRBV5-6 to TRBJ1-6; possible D gene TRBD1, 5 bases. This TCR was sampled from a male donor in good health and CMV-seropositive. The sample comprised PBMCs. CDR3 in DNA: TGTGCCAGCAGCTTACGCCAGGGTGGGTCACCCCTCCACTTT. This sequence encodes CASSLRQGGSPLHF.